These 19 T cell receptor beta chains originate from one sample sequenced in a study of blood T cell repertoires in COVID-19. The protocol was immunoSEQ multiplex PCR, while the TCRdb copy is restricted to in-frame clones and leaves out a portion. The table lists about 400,000 clones, more than 75% of them singletons. Specimen: peripheral blood. The source is a human donor in a cohort sampled during active COVID-19.

This clone has just one count. This sequence joins TRBV29-1 and TRBJ2-5; 9 bases are shared with TRBD1. The V segment lost 1 base and the J segment 3 bases; nucleotides outside the gene matches: 9. Germline V gene data show CDR1 as SQVTM and CDR2 as ANQGSEA. CDR3 length equals 16 residues. CDR3: CSVEAGDREPEETQYF. The CDR3 DNA follows: TGCAGCGTTGAAGCCGGGGACAGGGAACCTGAAGAGACCCAGTACTTC.

This clone came up once. The chain recombines TRBV5-1 with TRBJ2-3; unclear D gene. The CDR3 has 15 residues. Germline V CDR1 and CDR2: SGHRS, YFSETQ. Trimming removed 0 bases from V and 1 base from J, with 9 bases in between. CDR3 DNA sequence: TGCGCCAGCAGCTTGGGACACCTCGGCACAGATACGCAGTATTTT. It translates to CASSLGHLGTDTQYF.

The J gene is TRBJ1-5, the V gene TRBV24-1, with D hard to call. Trimming cost V 12 bases and J 2 bases, with 13 bases left between them. The CDR3 has 13 residues. Germline V lookup: CDR1 KGHDR, CDR2 SFDVKD. The chain's CDR3 is CASSFGGNQPQHF. CDR3 bases: TGTGCCTCATCTTTCGGGGGCAATCAGCCCCAGCATTTT.

This sequence joins TRBV7-8 and TRBJ1-2, with D perhaps matching TRBD1 (5 bases). The CDR3 covers 14 residues. Germline-derived CDR1 and CDR2 are SGHVS and FQNEAQ. Trimming shortened V by 5 bases and J by 10 bases, and 20 bases separated the two germline ends. CDR3 protein: CASSLSGGTLPYTF. Here the CDR3 DNA reads TGTGCCAGCAGCCTGAGTGGAGGGACGCTCCCCTACACCTTC.

In this sample, this clone turned up once. This chain joins TRBV6-2 or TRBV6-3 and TRBJ2-7, with D unclear. V was cut by 5 bases and J by 6 bases, with 14 bases left in between. CDR3 length equals 13 residues. Germline V CDR1 and CDR2: MNHEY, SVGEGT. CDR3 in amino acids: CASSPRRSFEQYF. For the CDR3, the DNA is TGTGCCAGCAGTCCGCGGCGGTCTTTCGAGCAGTACTTC.

The J gene is TRBJ1-1, the V gene TRBV14; D uncertain. CDR1 is SGHDN, CDR2 FVKESK, per germline. The CDR3 has 16 residues. V lost 0 bases, J lost 1 base, and 12 bases lay in between. Written as DNA, the CDR3 is TGTGCCAGCAGCCAAGACGGGTTACGACGGAACACTGAAGCTTTCTTT. It codes for CASSQDGLRRNTEAFF.

The chain has TRBV28 and TRBJ2-1, with TRBD2 matching over 9 bases. Germline assignment: CDR1 MDHEN and CDR2 SYDVKM. The length of the CDR3 is 16 residues. Losses at the gene ends were 8 bases for V and 8 bases for J; bases not matched to a gene: 16. CDR3 region: CASWNSIAGAPYEQFF. In nucleotides, the CDR3 is TGTGCCAGCTGGAATAGCATAGCGGGAGCCCCTTATGAGCAGTTCTTC.

The chain combines TRBV5-1 with TRBJ1-1, with TRBD1 identical over 8 bases. CDR1 is SGHRS, CDR2 YFSETQ, per germline. V lost 0 bases to trimming and J lost 2 bases; unmatched junction nucleotides: 9. The CDR3 is 17 residues long. The CDR3 spells CASSLGTGRIGNTEAFF. The CDR3 DNA follows: TGCGCCAGCAGCTTGGGGACAGGGAGGATTGGAAACACTGAAGCTTTCTTT.

The V and J genes are TRBV5-1 and TRBJ1-1; D may be TRBD1 (5 bases). V was shortened by 0 bases and J by 8 bases, with 14 bases between the two germline ends. Per the germline V gene, CDR1 is SGHRS and CDR2 is YFSETQ. This CDR3 contains 14 residues. CDR3 in amino acids: CASSLVAQGKEAFF. CDR3 sequence (DNA): TGCGCCAGCAGCTTGGTCGCGCAGGGAAAAGAAGCTTTCTTT.

The chain recombines TRBV29-1 with TRBJ1-2; no reliable D call. Trimming removed 3 bases at V and 8 bases at J, with 4 bases between. The V gene's germline CDR1 is SQVTM and CDR2 ANQGSEA. This CDR3 contains 9 residues. The CDR3 here is CSVDLGYTF. Here the CDR3 DNA reads TGCAGCGTTGACCTGGGCTACACCTTC.

This sequence joins TRBV11-3 and TRBJ2-1, with a tentative D call TRBD2 (6 bases). Germline CDR1 reads SGHNT; CDR2 reads YENEEA. The length of the CDR3 is 20 residues. V was pared by 2 bases and J by 2 bases, with 25 bases between. This CDR3 reads CASSLKPHRVVSGPYNEQFF. The CDR3 DNA sequence: TGTGCCAGCAGCTTAAAACCCCACCGGGTAGTGAGCGGGCCCTACAATGAGCAGTTCTTC.

The V gene is TRBV19, the J gene TRBJ2-7; TRBD2 aligns across 10 bases. V was pared by 6 bases and J by 2 bases, with 4 bases of the junction left unmatched. Germline values: CDR1 LNHDA, CDR2 SQIVND (reference sequence). This CDR3 is 14 amino acids long. In DNA, the CDR3 is TGTGCCAGTAGCCTAGCGGGAGACGCCTACGAGCAGTACTTC. Its translation: CASSLAGDAYEQYF.

V usage is TRBV18 and J usage is TRBJ2-2; 7 positions agree with TRBD1. The germline CDR1 and CDR2 sequences are KGHSH and LQKENI. Trimming at V came to 6 bases and at J to 7 bases, leaving 20 bases not matched to a gene. The CDR3 sequence is 18 residues long. CDR3 region: CASSDSRQGGATSGELFF. The CDR3, as DNA: TGTGCCAGCTCGGATTCCCGACAGGGCGGCGCGACAAGCGGGGAGCTGTTTTTT.

V is TRBV27 and J is TRBJ1-2, with a weak D call TRBD1 (5 bases). V was shortened by 2 bases and J by 1 base, with 11 bases between the two germline ends. Germline V gene sequence: CDR1 MNHEY, CDR2 SMNVEV (reference sequence). The CDR3 covers 15 residues. This chain's CDR3 is CASSLRGRDNYGYTF. The DNA for the CDR3 is TGTGCCAGCAGTTTAAGGGGCCGAGATAACTATGGCTACACCTTC.

In its sample, this clone was seen many times. This sequence joins TRBV4-2 and TRBJ2-2; D may be TRBD2 (6 bases). Germline values: CDR1 LGHNA, CDR2 YNFKEQ. Trimming took 0 bases from V and 6 from J, leaving 11 bases between them. The CDR3 is made up of 15 amino acids. In DNA form, the CDR3 reads TGTGCCAGCAGCCAAGAAGTAGGACTACCCGGGGAGCTGTTTTTT. Protein sequence: CASSQEVGLPGELFF.

This clone has only one observation. The V call is TRBV12-5, the J call TRBJ1-4, with 9 nucleotides matching TRBD1. From germline, CDR1 is LGHNT and CDR2 FRNRAP. The CDR3 covers 14 residues. With V trimmed by 6 bases and J by 5 bases, 4 bases remained unmatched. CDR3 nucleotide sequence: TGTGCTAGTGGGACCGGGACAGGGAATGAAAAACTGTTTTTT. Translated, it gives CASGTGTGNEKLFF.

The J gene is TRBJ2-4, the V gene TRBV21-1; the table's D call, TRBD2, was not checked against the DNA. TRBV21-1 is designated a pseudogene. The CDR3 is made up of 16 amino acids. The CDR3 DNA is TGTGCCAGCAGCAAAGCTGATAGAGGGATTAACGACATTCAGTACTTC. This translates into CASSKADRGINDIQYF.

The V and J genes are TRBV28 and TRBJ1-5; maybe TRBD1 (6 bases). Germline V gene data show CDR1 as MDHEN and CDR2 as SYDVKM. This CDR3 comprises 16 residues. Trimming removed 3 bases from V and 6 bases from J, with 18 bases in between. This CDR3 reads CASSFLGTNFGQPQHF. The CDR3 bases are TGTGCCAGCAGTTTTTTGGGGACAAACTTTGGTCAGCCCCAGCATTTT.

The V call is TRBV10-1, the J call TRBJ1-1; a weak D match, TRBD1 (5 bases). Trimming removed 4 bases from V and 2 bases from J, with 11 bases in between. The CDR3 loop spans 14 amino acids. CDR1 and CDR2 from the germline V gene are WNHNN and SYGVQD (reference sequence). This CDR3 reads CASSARAKNTEAFF. In DNA form, the CDR3 reads TGCGCCAGCAGTGCCAGGGCCAAAAACACTGAAGCTTTCTTT.